A selection of T cell receptor beta chains follows, all from one sample in a study of T cell clusters in autoimmune cytopenias. TCRdb reprocessed the multiplex PCR reads, keeping one entry per CDR3 protein, no DNA. Listed are thousands of distinct CDR3 sequences; around 23% falls within the top ten. The material sequenced was peripheral blood. The receptors stem from a human donor with an autoimmune cytopenia or autoimmune hepatitis (not recorded which). Each CDR3 is given with its conserved first and last residue. The size entry is marked missing in some rows and otherwise reads once, few, many or a size class.

v_call: TRBV5-1; j_call: TRBJ2-7; clone_size: .; cdr3_aa: CASSYKTGESAEQYF
v_call: TRBV12-5; j_call: TRBJ2-4; clone_size: .; cdr3_aa: CASGSGGLDIQYF
v_call: TRBV5-5; j_call: TRBJ1-1; clone_size: .; cdr3_aa: CASSLATGVDEAFF
v_call: TRBV6-1; j_call: TRBJ1-4; clone_size: .; cdr3_aa: CASSGGGRSTNEKLFF
v_call: TRBV29-1; j_call: TRBJ1-2; clone_size: medium-sized; cdr3_aa: CSFTGQGSGYTF
v_call: TRBV6-5; j_call: TRBJ2-6; clone_size: .; cdr3_aa: CASSYVGTGGSGANVLTF
v_call: TRBV2; j_call: TRBJ2-3; clone_size: .; cdr3_aa: CASNNRGTTDTQYF
v_call: TRBV7-9; j_call: TRBJ1-2; clone_size: .; cdr3_aa: CASSLVGQVTGTGEGYTF
v_call: TRBV6-2/TRBV6-3; j_call: TRBJ1-3; clone_size: .; cdr3_aa: CASTSGQVSGNTIYF
v_call: TRBV19; j_call: TRBJ2-3; clone_size: .; cdr3_aa: CASSRETSGGLTRTDTQYF
v_call: TRBV19; j_call: TRBJ2-3; clone_size: medium-sized; cdr3_aa: CASSITTSGGDTQYF
v_call: TRBV25-1; j_call: TRBJ2-7; clone_size: .; cdr3_aa: CASSGTGYEQYF
v_call: TRBV10-2; j_call: TRBJ2-1; clone_size: .; cdr3_aa: CASSEGRRGGKDEQFF
v_call: TRBV7-2; j_call: TRBJ2-3; clone_size: .; cdr3_aa: CASSLRDTQYF
v_call: TRBV11-2; j_call: TRBJ1-1; clone_size: .; cdr3_aa: CASNEWTGGRTEAFF
v_call: TRBV19; j_call: TRBJ1-1; clone_size: medium-sized; cdr3_aa: CASSHRQAGAFF
v_call: TRBV11-2; j_call: TRBJ2-2; clone_size: .; cdr3_aa: CASSQPGQGAITGELFF
v_call: TRBV25-1; j_call: TRBJ2-1; clone_size: .; cdr3_aa: CASSERYLSSYNEQFF
v_call: TRBV5-8; j_call: TRBJ2-5; clone_size: .; cdr3_aa: CASSLDLAAQETQYF